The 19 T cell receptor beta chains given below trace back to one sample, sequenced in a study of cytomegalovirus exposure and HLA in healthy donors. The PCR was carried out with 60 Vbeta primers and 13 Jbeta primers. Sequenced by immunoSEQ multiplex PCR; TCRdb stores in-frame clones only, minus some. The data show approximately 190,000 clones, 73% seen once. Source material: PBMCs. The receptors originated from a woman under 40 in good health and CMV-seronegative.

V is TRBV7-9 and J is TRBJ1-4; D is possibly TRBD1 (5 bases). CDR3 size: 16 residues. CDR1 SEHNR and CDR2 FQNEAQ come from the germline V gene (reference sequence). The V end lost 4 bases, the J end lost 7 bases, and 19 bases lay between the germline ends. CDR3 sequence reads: CASSSLGAGIAEKLFF. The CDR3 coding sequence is TGTGCCAGCAGCTCGCTAGGGGCAGGGATTGCTGAAAAACTGTTTTTT.

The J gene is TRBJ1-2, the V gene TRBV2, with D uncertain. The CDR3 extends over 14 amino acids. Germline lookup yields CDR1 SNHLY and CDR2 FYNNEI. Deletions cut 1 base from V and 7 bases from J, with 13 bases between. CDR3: CASSEGSEAVGYTF. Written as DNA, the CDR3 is TGTGCCAGCAGTGAAGGATCGGAAGCGGTTGGCTACACCTTC. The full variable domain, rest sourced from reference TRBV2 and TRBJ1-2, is EPEVTQTPSHQVTQMGQEVILRCVPISNHLYFYWYRQILGQKVEFLVSFYNNEISEKSEIFDDQFSVERPDGSNFTLKIRSTKLEDSAMYFCASSEGSEAVGYTFGSGTRLTVV.

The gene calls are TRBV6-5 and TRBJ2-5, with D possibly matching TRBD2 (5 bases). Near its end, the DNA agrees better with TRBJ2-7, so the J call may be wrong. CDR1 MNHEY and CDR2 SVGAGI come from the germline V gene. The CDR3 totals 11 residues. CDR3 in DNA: TGTGCCACCCGGGATTCCTACGAGCAGTACTTC. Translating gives CATRDSYEQYF.

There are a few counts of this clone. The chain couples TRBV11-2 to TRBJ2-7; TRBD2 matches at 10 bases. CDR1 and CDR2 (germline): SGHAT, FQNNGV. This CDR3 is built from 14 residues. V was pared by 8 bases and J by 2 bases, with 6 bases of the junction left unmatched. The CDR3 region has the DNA TGTGCCAGCGGCAGGACTAGCGGCCCCTACGAGCAGTACTTC. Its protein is CASGRTSGPYEQYF.

CDR3 region: CATKQGDAFF. CDR3 in DNA: TGTGCCACGAAACAGGGAGATGCTTTCTTT. The genes are TRBV19 and TRBJ1-1; D might be TRBD1 (6 bases). Germline loops: CDR1 LNHDA, CDR2 SQIVND (reference sequence). The CDR3 is made up of 10 amino acids. V was cut by 10 bases and J by 11 bases, with 14 bases left in between.

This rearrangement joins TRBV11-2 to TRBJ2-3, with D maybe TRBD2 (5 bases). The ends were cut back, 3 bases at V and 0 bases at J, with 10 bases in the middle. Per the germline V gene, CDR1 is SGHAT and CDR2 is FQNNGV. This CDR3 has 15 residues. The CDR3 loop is CASSLDPGSTDTQYF. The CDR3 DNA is TGTGCCAGCAGCTTGGACCCGGGGAGCACAGATACGCAGTATTTT. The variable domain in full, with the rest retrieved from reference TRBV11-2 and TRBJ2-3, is EAGVAQSPRYKIIEKRQSVAFWCNPISGHATLYWYQQILGQGPKLLIQFQNNGVVDDSQLPKDRFSAERLKGVDSTLKIQPAKLEDSAVYLCASSLDPGSTDTQYFGPGTRLTVL.

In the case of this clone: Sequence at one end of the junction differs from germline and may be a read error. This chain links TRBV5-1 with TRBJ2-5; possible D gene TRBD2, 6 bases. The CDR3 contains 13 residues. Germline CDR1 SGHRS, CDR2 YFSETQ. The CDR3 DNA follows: TGCGCCAGCAACTTGGGACTCCAAGAGACCCAGTACTTC. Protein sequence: CASNLGLQETQYF.

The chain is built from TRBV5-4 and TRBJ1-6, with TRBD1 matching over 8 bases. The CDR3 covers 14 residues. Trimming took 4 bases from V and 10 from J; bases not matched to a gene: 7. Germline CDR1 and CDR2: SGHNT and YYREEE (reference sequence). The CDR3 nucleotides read TGTGCCAGCAGCCGAGACAGGGGAGTATCACCCCTCCACTTT. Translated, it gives CASSRDRGVSPLHF.

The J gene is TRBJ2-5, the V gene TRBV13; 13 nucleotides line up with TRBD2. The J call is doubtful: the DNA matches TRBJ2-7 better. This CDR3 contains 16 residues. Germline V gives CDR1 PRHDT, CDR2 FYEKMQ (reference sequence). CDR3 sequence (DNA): TGTGCCAGCAGCCTGGGGACTAGCGGGATATCAGGCGAGCAGTACTTC. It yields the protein CASSLGTSGISGEQYF.

Written as DNA, the CDR3 is TGTGCCAGTAGTATCGAGCATTTCTACAATGAGCAGTTCTTC. Encoded protein: CASSIEHFYNEQFF. The chain recombines TRBV19 with TRBJ2-1; D is unresolved. The CDR3 is 14 residues long. V was shortened by 3 bases and J by 3 bases, with 9 bases between the two germline ends. Germline CDR1 and CDR2: LNHDA and SQIVND (reference sequence).

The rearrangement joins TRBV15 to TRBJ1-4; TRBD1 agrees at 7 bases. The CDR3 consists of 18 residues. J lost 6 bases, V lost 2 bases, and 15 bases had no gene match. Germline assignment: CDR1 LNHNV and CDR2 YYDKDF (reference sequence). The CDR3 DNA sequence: TGTGCCACCAGCAGAAAGACAGGAACAGGGGCCCGACATGAAAAACTGTTTTTT. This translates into CATSRKTGTGARHEKLFF.

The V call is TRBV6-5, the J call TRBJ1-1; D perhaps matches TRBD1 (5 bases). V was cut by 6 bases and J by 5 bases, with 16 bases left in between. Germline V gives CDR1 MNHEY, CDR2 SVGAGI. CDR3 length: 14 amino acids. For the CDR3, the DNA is TGTGCCAGCAGGAGGGACTCATCGGGAACTGAAGCTTTCTTT. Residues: CASRRDSSGTEAFF.

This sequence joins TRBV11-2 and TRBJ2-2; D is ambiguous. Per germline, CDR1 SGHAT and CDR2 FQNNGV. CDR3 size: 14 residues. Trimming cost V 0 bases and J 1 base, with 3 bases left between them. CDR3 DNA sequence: TGTGCCAGCAGCTTAGACTGGAACACCGGGGAGCTGTTTTTT. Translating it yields CASSLDWNTGELFF. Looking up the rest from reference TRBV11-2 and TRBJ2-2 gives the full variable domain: EAGVAQSPRYKIIEKRQSVAFWCNPISGHATLYWYQQILGQGPKLLIQFQNNGVVDDSQLPKDRFSAERLKGVDSTLKIQPAKLEDSAVYLCASSLDWNTGELFFGEGSRLTVL.

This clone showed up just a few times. This CDR3 reads CASSQLAGPGDTQYF. CDR3 nucleotide sequence: TGCGCCAGCAGCCAACTAGCGGGTCCTGGGGATACGCAGTATTTT. The rearrangement joins TRBV4-3 to TRBJ2-3; the match to TRBD2 covers 8 bases. Germline CDR1 reads LGHNA; CDR2 reads YSLEER. The CDR3 contains 15 residues. The V segment lost 2 bases and the J segment 6 bases; nucleotides outside the gene matches: 7.

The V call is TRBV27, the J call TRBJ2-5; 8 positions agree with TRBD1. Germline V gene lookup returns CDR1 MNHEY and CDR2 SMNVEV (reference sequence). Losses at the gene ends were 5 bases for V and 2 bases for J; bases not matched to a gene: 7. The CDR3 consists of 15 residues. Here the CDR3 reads CASSPTGVRQETQYF. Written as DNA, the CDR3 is TGTGCCAGCAGTCCGACAGGGGTTCGGCAAGAGACCCAGTACTTC.

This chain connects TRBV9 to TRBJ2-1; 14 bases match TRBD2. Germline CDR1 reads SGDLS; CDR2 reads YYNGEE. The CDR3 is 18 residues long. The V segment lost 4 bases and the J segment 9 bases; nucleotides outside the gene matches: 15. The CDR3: CASSPGTSGSFSTREQFF. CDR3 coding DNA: TGTGCCAGCAGCCCGGGGACTAGCGGGAGTTTTTCGACGCGTGAGCAGTTCTTC. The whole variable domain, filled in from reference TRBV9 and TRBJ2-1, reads DSGVTQTPKHLITATGQRVTLRCSPRSGDLSVYWYQQSLDQGLQFLIQYYNGEERAKGNILERFSAQQFPDLHSELNLSSLELGDSALYFCASSPGTSGSFSTREQFFGPGTRLTVL.

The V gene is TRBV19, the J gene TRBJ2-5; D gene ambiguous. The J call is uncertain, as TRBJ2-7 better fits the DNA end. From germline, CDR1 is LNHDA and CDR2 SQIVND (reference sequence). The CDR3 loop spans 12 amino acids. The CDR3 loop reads CASSMNRNEQYF. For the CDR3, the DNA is TGTGCCAGTAGTATGAACCGCAACGAGCAGTACTTC.

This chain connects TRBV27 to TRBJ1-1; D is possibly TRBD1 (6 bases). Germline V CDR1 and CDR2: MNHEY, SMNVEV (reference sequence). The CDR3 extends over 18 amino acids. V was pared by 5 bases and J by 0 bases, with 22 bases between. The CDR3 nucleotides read TGTGCCAGCAGTCCCCGCCGAGGGGCAGGGGATATGAACACTGAAGCTTTCTTT. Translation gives CASSPRRGAGDMNTEAFF.

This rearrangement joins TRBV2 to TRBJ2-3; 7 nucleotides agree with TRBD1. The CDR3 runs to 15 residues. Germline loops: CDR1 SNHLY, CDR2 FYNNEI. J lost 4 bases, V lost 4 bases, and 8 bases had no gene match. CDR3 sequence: CASSGQGSSADTQYF. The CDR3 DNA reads TGTGCCAGCAGTGGACAGGGATCGAGCGCAGATACGCAGTATTTT.